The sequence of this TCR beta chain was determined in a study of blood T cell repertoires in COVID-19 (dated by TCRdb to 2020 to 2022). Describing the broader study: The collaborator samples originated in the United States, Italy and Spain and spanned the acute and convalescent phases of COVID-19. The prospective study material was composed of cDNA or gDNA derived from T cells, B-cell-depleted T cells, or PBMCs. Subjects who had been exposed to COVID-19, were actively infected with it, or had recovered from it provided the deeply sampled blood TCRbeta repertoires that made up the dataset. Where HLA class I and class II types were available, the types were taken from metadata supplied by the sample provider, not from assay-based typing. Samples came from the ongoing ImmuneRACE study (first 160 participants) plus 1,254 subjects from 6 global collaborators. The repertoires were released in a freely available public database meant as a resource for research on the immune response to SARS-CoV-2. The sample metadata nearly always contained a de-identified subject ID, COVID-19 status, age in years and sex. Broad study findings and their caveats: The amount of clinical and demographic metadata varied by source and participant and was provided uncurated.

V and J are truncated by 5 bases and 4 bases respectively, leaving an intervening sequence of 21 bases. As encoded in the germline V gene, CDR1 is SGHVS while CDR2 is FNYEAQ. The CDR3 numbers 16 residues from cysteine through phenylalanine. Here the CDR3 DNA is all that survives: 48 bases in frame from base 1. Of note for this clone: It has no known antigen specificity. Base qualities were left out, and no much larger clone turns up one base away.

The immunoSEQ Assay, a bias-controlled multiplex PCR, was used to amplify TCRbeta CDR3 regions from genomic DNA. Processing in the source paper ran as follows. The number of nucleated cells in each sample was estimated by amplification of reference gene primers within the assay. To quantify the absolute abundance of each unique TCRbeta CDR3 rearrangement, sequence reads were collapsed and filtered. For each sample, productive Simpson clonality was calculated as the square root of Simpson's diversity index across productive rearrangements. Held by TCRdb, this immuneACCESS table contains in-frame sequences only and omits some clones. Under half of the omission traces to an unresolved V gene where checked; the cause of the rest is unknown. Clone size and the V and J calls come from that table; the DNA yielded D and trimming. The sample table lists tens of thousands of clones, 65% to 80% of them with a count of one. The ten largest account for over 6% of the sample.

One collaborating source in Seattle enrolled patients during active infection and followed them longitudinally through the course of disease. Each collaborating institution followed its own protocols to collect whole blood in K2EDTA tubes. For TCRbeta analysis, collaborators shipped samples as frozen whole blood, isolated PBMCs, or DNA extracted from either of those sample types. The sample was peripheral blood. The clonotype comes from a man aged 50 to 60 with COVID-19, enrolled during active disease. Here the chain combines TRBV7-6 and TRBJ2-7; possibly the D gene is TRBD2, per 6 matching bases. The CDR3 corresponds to CASSLGGCGDKYEQYF. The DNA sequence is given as TGTGCCAGCAGCCTCGGAGGGTGCGGGGATAAGTACGAGCAGTACTTC.